This T cell receptor beta chain derives from a study of blood T cell repertoires in COVID-19. This CDR3 is built from 16 residues. The germline gives CDR1 SGHVS, CDR2 FQNEAQ. After removal of 4 bases from V and 0 bases from J, the junction contained 8 bases not matched to a gene. TCRdb's copy holds only in-frame clones and misses some; the assay was immunoSEQ multiplex PCR. The sample lists about 210,000 clones; 90% were seen once. The clonotype was recovered from a man younger than 40 who had recovered from COVID-19. The rearrangement links TRBV7-8 to TRBJ1-1; the match to TRBD1 covers 7 bases. The sample taken for sequencing was PBMCs or T cells enriched from blood (not recorded which). CDR3 protein: CASSSRRGKMNTEAFF. In nucleotides, the CDR3 is TGTGCCAGCAGCTCCCGCAGGGGGAAGATGAACACTGAAGCTTTCTTT.